This T cell receptor (beta chain) emerged from a study of blood T cells in healthy people across ages. This CDR3 comprises 9 residues. Trimming took 8 bases from V and 11 from J, leaving 10 bases between them. Looked up from germline, CDR1 is SGDLS and CDR2 is YYNGEE. This clonotype occurred a few times. Then a second PCR, running about 6 to 11 cycles, was carried out with a sample-barcoded 5' primer and a J-beta primer mix. Researchers report that a template-switch adaptor with 12 random nucleotides tagged each cDNA molecule. Each CDR3 protein is one row after TCRdb ran MiXCR on the 5' RACE reads. The top ten hold 6.5% to 8.5% of the sample, which has around 1.5 million distinct CDR3 sequences, 55% to 75% seen once.

The sequenced material came from blood. This sequence originates from a young man in good health. This rearrangement joins TRBV9 to TRBJ2-5; D is uncertain. This chain's CDR3 is CASLMGQYF. CDR3 DNA: TGTGCCAGTTTAATGGGGCAGTACTTC.